Listed here are 4 T cell receptor beta chains from one sample, sequenced in a study of T cells in Graves' hyperthyroidism and ophthalmopathy. There were TCR beta CDR3 regions amplified from RNA transcripts. A first-round RT-PCR of the TCR CDR3 used the HTBI primer set. TCRdb re-analysed the multiplex PCR reads in MiXCR, keeping a single row per CDR3 protein. Of hundreds of thousands of distinct CDR3 sequences in the sample, about 14% were seen once. Sequenced: blood. The receptor set was obtained from a woman between 18 and 29 years old with Graves' hyperthyroidism.

J is TRBJ1-1 and V is TRBV15; tentatively, D is TRBD1 (6 bases). CDR1 and CDR2 (germline): LNHNV, YYDKDF (reference sequence). Trimming stripped 2 bases from V and 1 base from J, with 11 bases between. The CDR3 runs to 15 residues. Here the CDR3 reads CATSRLGGENTEAFF. In DNA, the CDR3 is TGTGCCACCAGCAGATTAGGGGGAGAGAACACTGAAGCTTTCTTT.

This clonotype was observed a few times. The chain has TRBV4-1 and TRBJ2-2; 12 bases map to TRBD2. V lost 2 bases to trimming and J lost 3 bases; unmatched junction nucleotides: 4. The CDR3 totals 17 residues. The V gene's germline CDR1 is MGHRA and CDR2 YSYEKL. In DNA, the CDR3 is TGCGCCAGCAGCCAACGACTAGCGGGAGAGGACACCGGGGAGCTGTTTTTT. Translation gives CASSQRLAGEDTGELFF.

This chain links TRBV30 with TRBJ2-1; TRBD2 matches 11 bases. Trimming cost V 3 bases and J 3 bases; bases outside gene matches: 13. The germline V gene encodes CDR1 GTSNPN and CDR2 SVGIG (reference sequence). CDR3 size: 18 residues. As DNA, the CDR3 is TGTGCCTGGAGAGATACTAGCGGGAGAGGCTACTTCTACAATGAGCAGTTCTTC. It encodes CAWRDTSGRGYFYNEQFF.

This clonotype was recorded many times. This chain uses TRBV30 with TRBJ1-1, with D possibly TRBD1 on 6 matching bases. Germline V lookup: CDR1 GTSNPN, CDR2 SVGIG (reference sequence). The CDR3 length is 11 residues. The V and J ends lost 5 bases and 12 bases respectively, with 16 bases between them. CDR3 bases: TGTGCCTGGCCCCCGAGGGACACGACTTTCTTT. It is translated as CAWPPRDTTFF.